This TCR beta chain comes out of a study of cytomegalovirus exposure and HLA in healthy donors. Study-level findings and limits: Researchers reported in a later analysis that common viral pathogens appeared linked to several top clusters. Earlier analysis yielded a pattern in which most TCR beta V segments were productive about 90% or about 30% of the time.

PCR primers comprised 60 Vbeta and 13 Jbeta primers. Produced via immunoSEQ multiplex PCR; TCRdb's table is partial and in-frame only. The table lists over 100,000 clones, around 81% of them singletons. This clone was recorded once. Antigen unknown. The donors, nominally healthy at sampling, likely had unrecorded immune exposures. J lost 5 bases, V lost 4 bases, and 3 bases had no gene match. The length of the CDR3 is 15 residues. In germline, CDR1 is SNHLY, CDR2 FYNNEI. Sequenced input: PBMCs. The sequence derives from a woman aged 25-40 years in good health and CMV-seronegative. V and J are TRBV2 and TRBJ1-5, with 12 bases aligning to TRBD1. CDR3 nucleotide sequence: TGTGCCAGCAGTGGGGGACAGGGGGCATATCAGCCCCAGCATTTT. Translated: CASSGGQGAYQPQHF.